Here is one T cell receptor (beta chain) with its context. This clonotype appeared a single time. Its antigen specificity is not known. Base-call qualities are not available, and no considerably larger clone is one nucleotide away. Libraries came from 5' RACE. Sequencing was performed on an Illumina HiSeq 2500. A second 7 to 11 cycle PCR used a sample-barcoded 5' primer and a J-beta primer mix. Each TCR beta cDNA molecule received a unique molecular identifier from a template-switch 5' adaptor carrying 12 random nucleotides. Each sample yielded at least 3 million CDR3-containing paired-end reads. First-strand cDNA synthesis was performed from all RNA using the Mint cDNA synthesis kit, with priming by a TRBC-specific oligonucleotide. Following uracil-DNA glycosylase treatment, all cDNA underwent a first 18-cycle PCR with the universal primers M1SS and BC2_uni_R. As for the original processing: Normalization of each sample was performed by random selection of 1 million high-quality reads, each carrying a distinct molecular identifier. Instead of being binned into consensus sequences, reads with shared molecular identifiers were discarded. MiTCR, run with a Q25 quality threshold and the strictest error-elimination algorithm, handled CDR3 identification, clonotype clustering and error correction. A nonparametric unseen species model using Euler transformation provided a lower-bound estimate of total TCR beta diversity. The public reads were quality trimmed at Q25 with fastp and then assembled into clones with MiXCR by TCRdb, keeping productive beta chains. Rows are unified per CDR3 protein, each entry keeping the most common DNA and genes. It is TCRdb's table, rather than the study itself, that gives the V and J calls and clone size. For this sample the table gives over a million distinct CDR3 sequences, of which 35% to 45% were detected only once. The ten largest clones take up about 4% of the sample.

The data are from a study of blood T cells in healthy people across ages (dated by TCRdb to 2015 to 2017). Notes on the research overall: Template switching captured roughly one uniquely barcoded TCR beta cDNA molecule per two T cells in model experiments. Age-related changes in TCR beta repertoire diversity were measured in the study by deep sequencing normalized with unique cDNA molecular identifiers. The donors were split into four age groups: young (average 16 years), middle-aged (roughly 42), aged (about 62) and long-lived (about 82). Donors of different ages were randomly distributed across sequencing lanes to avoid experimental bias. The study analyzed two additional independent replicas of 1 million unique cDNA reads from the same blood draw for two donors, one aged 18 to 30 and one aged 80 or older. What the study reported, not specific to this receptor: Compared with the aged group, the long-lived group had more naive CD4+ T cells, fewer expanded clones and increased TCR diversity, suggesting age selection. Estimates of total diversity from one million sequenced T cells were regarded as lower bounds and underestimates. Conclusive comparison of naive and antigen-experienced compartments was prevented by the profiling of bulk unsorted PBMCs. Because donor CMV infection status was unknown, age-related changes in expanded clonotypes were potentially confounded. The percentage of naive T cells measured by flow cytometry correlated strongly with observed TCR beta diversity. Observed TCR beta diversity per million T cells fell roughly linearly with age, and a significant reduction was already apparent by age approximately 41.

V loses 1 base of germline sequence and J loses 0 bases, and the interval between the two ends is 14 bases. The CDR3 contains 17 residues, cysteine and phenylalanine counted. Left in the record is the CDR3 DNA by itself, 51 bases read in frame from the first base. For CDR1 and CDR2, the germline V gene lists MGHRA and YSYEKL. Donors were 39 systemically healthy Caucasian individuals from Russia aged roughly 6 to 100 years. Approximately 9.3 milliliters of peripheral blood were drawn from each donor into EDTA-treated Vacutainer tubes. PBMCs were isolated by Ficoll-Paque density-gradient centrifugation, with at least 6 million obtained per sample. Trizol reagent was used to extract total RNA from PBMCs, with at least 5 micrograms per sample. For every donor, an aliquot of PBMCs went through flow cytometry to measure the percentages of naive CD45RAhigh/CD27high T cells.

This sequence was found in a woman aged 18 to 35 in good health. Source material: blood. The chain is assembled from TRBV4-1 and TRBJ2-3; a tentative D call is TRBD2 (7 bases match). The DNA sequence is TGCGCCAGCAGCCAAGCCGGGGGGCCCTCTAGCACAGATACGCAGTATTTT. Translated, it gives CASSQAGGPSSTDTQYF.